This T cell receptor beta chain was sequenced in a study of cytomegalovirus exposure and HLA in healthy donors. A remark on this clone: Its antigen is currently unknown.

The PCR used 60 Vbeta and 13 Jbeta primers. Method: immunoSEQ multiplex PCR; TCRdb's copy keeps in-frame clones and lacks some. The sample has over 95,000 clones, roughly four fifths seen once. J gave up 5 bases and V 8 bases, and 13 bases lay outside the gene matches. The V gene's germline CDR1 is SSHAT and CDR2 FNYEAQ (reference sequence). The CDR3 loop spans 15 amino acids. Overall study results and limits: TRBV6-2, TRBV6-3 and some other V segments were excluded as indistinguishable. No immune exposure information besides CMV serostatus was available.

The source material was PBMCs. The sequence derives from a woman in her late teens or twenties in good health and CMV-seronegative. The genes are TRBV7-7 and TRBJ2-5; 8 bases map to TRBD1. This CDR3 reads CASGTGQQGKETQYF. In DNA form, the CDR3 reads TGTGCCAGCGGGACAGGCCAACAAGGAAAGGAGACCCAGTACTTC. Combining the CDR3 with reference TRBV7-7 and TRBJ2-5 gives the whole variable domain GAGVSQSPRYKVTKRGQDVTLRCDPISSHATLYWYQQALGQGPEFLTYFNYEAQPDKSGLPSDRFSAERPEGSISTLTIQRTEQRDSAMYRCASGTGQQGKETQYFGPGTRLLVL.